The 28 T cell receptor beta chains below all came from one sample that was sequenced in a study of CD8 T cells in Susac syndrome. An amount of RNA that ranged from about 0.45 to 1 ug was reverse transcribed with random hexamers. Using its own MiXCR run on the immunoSEQ multiplex PCR reads, TCRdb lists one record per CDR3 protein. The repertoire holds 250,000 to 350,000 distinct CDR3 sequences, with 85% as singletons. The sequenced sample consisted of CD8+ T cells from PBMCs. The source of these receptors is a human donor with multiple sclerosis.

This clonotype showed up just once. V usage is TRBV6-2 or TRBV6-3 and J usage is TRBJ2-7; 7 bases match TRBD1. Looked up from germline, CDR1 is MNHEY and CDR2 is SVGEGT. V trimming: 6 bases; J trimming: 6 bases; junction bases outside the gene matches: 14. This CDR3 region has 15 residues. DNA for the CDR3: TGTGCCAGCAGCCCGCCGATGACAGGGCCTACCGAGCAGTACTTC. This gives the protein CASSPPMTGPTEQYF.

This chain links TRBV28 with TRBJ1-1; D is uncertain. V was trimmed by 1 base and J by 6 bases, leaving 12 bases between them. The CDR3 runs to 14 residues. Germline CDR1 is MDHEN and CDR2 is SYDVKM. CDR3 nucleotide sequence: TGTGCCAGCAGTTTATTTAGCGGGGAACCTGAAGCTTTCTTT. It codes for CASSLFSGEPEAFF.

The chain joins TRBV21-1 to TRBJ2-3; no check of the table's D call, TRBD1, against the DNA was made. TRBV21-1 is designated a pseudogene. This CDR3 is built from 15 residues. In DNA, the CDR3 is TGTGCCAGCAGCAAACCCACAGGGGGTTGGGATACGCAGTATTTT. This sequence encodes CASSKPTGGWDTQYF.

The V gene is TRBV27, the J gene TRBJ2-5, with 7 bases aligning to TRBD2. The CDR3 is 11 residues long. The ends lost 7 bases at V and 7 bases at J; junction bases unmatched: 3. CDR1 is MNHEY, CDR2 SMNVEV, per germline (reference sequence). CDR3: CASTGEGTQYF. CDR3 sequence (DNA): TGTGCCAGCACCGGGGAGGGGACCCAGTACTTC.

CDR3: CASSFHRSLGQPQHF. The CDR3 bases are TGTGCCAGCAGTTTTCACAGGTCCCTAGGCCAGCCCCAGCATTTT. The J gene is TRBJ1-5, the V gene TRBV28; D is perhaps TRBD1 (5 bases). V was shortened by 3 bases and J by 7 bases, with 16 bases between the two germline ends. The germline gives CDR1 MDHEN, CDR2 SYDVKM. The CDR3 extends over 15 amino acids.

The chain carries TRBV10-3 and TRBJ1-6, with D possibly matching TRBD1 (5 bases). The V gene's germline CDR1 is ENHRY and CDR2 SYGVKD. This CDR3 comprises 16 residues. V lost 2 bases, J lost 8 bases, and 16 bases lay in between. In nucleotides, the CDR3 is TGTGCCATCAGTGAGCAGGGACGACAATTGGATTCACCCCTCCACTTT. Protein product: CAISEQGRQLDSPLHF.

V and J are TRBV27 and TRBJ1-1, with unresolved D. Trimming left V 5 bases short and J 5 bases short, with 15 bases between. CDR3 size: 14 residues. Germline loops: CDR1 MNHEY, CDR2 SMNVEV (reference sequence). DNA for the CDR3: TGTGCCAGCAGTCGAGCCGAGCTCGGGACTGAAGCTTTCTTT. Amino acid sequence: CASSRAELGTEAFF.

The chain is built from TRBV27 and TRBJ1-1; perhaps TRBD1 as D (6 bases). CDR1 is MNHEY and CDR2 is SMNVEV in the germline V gene (reference sequence). The CDR3 runs to 16 residues. V was clipped by 6 bases and J by 1 base, with 18 bases between them. The CDR3 loop is CASRTLQTGSNTEAFF. The CDR3 DNA follows: TGTGCCAGCAGAACTTTACAAACAGGGTCGAACACTGAAGCTTTCTTT.

The V gene is TRBV5-5, the J gene TRBJ2-7, with a possible D match to TRBD2 (6 bases). The CDR3 spans 14 residues. Germline loops: CDR1 SGHKS, CDR2 YYEKEE (reference sequence). Trimming shortened V by 1 base and J by 3 bases, and 11 bases separated the two germline ends. The CDR3 DNA reads as TGTGCCAGCAGCTTGACGGGGACTTACTACGAGCAGTACTTC. Protein product: CASSLTGTYYEQYF.

This clonotype was detected only once. The V and J genes are TRBV29-1 and TRBJ1-4; D gene uncertain. Trimming removed 7 bases from V and 7 bases from J, with 7 bases in between. This CDR3 is 10 amino acids long. Germline lookup yields CDR1 SQVTM and CDR2 ANQGSEA. The CDR3 reads CSARAEKLFF. For the CDR3, the DNA is TGCAGCGCTCGCGCTGAAAAACTGTTTTTT.

The chain employs TRBV15 and TRBJ2-5; D remains ambiguous. This CDR3 has 14 residues. Trimming removed 4 bases at V and 0 bases at J, with 9 bases between. CDR1 and CDR2 from the germline V gene are LNHNV and YYDKDF (reference sequence). The CDR3 DNA reads as TGTGCCACCAGCAATGACATCCACCAAGAGACCCAGTACTTC. Encoded protein: CATSNDIHQETQYF.

This chain connects TRBV9 to TRBJ2-1, with 8 positions matching TRBD2. V lost 2 bases to trimming and J lost 2 bases; unmatched junction nucleotides: 12. Germline CDR1 reads SGDLS; CDR2 reads YYNGEE. The CDR3 length is 18 residues. In DNA, the CDR3 is TGTGCCAGCAGCGTTAGCGGGGCTAGCGGAAATACCTACAATGAGCAGTTCTTC. Its translation: CASSVSGASGNTYNEQFF.

V gene TRBV7-9 combines with J gene TRBJ2-1; 14 bases line up with TRBD2. CDR3 length: 16 residues. V dropped 5 bases and J dropped 9; count of bases not matched to a gene: 9. CDR1 is SEHNR and CDR2 is FQNEAQ in the germline V gene (reference sequence). For the CDR3, the DNA is TGTGCCAGCAGCCCGACTAGCGGGAGGGATGGGGCTGAGCAGTTCTTC. This encodes CASSPTSGRDGAEQFF.

This clonotype was seen a handful of times. The rearrangement links TRBV5-1 to TRBJ1-1, with D uncertain. The CDR3 has 12 residues. The germline V gene has CDR1 SGHRS and CDR2 YFSETQ. The germline V and J ends were trimmed by 0 bases and 7 bases, with 7 bases remaining between them. The CDR3 DNA reads TGCGCCAGCAGCTTGGGTGGAGTTGAAGCTTTCTTT. Translation: CASSLGGVEAFF.

The V call is TRBV2, the J call TRBJ2-7; D may be TRBD1 or TRBD2 (5 bases each). The CDR3 is 15 residues long. Germline V gives CDR1 SNHLY, CDR2 FYNNEI. The germline V and J ends were trimmed by 8 bases and 3 bases, with 20 bases remaining between them. The CDR3 nucleotides read TGTGCCAGCCCCCGTACCGGGACCCAAGACTACGAGCAGTACTTC. Translating it yields CASPRTGTQDYEQYF.

This chain connects TRBV25-1 to TRBJ1-2; D gene unclear. CDR1 is MGHDK, CDR2 SYGVNS, per germline. The CDR3 contains 13 residues. V was trimmed by 2 bases and J by 4 bases, leaving 8 bases between them. CDR3 coding DNA: TGTGCCAGCAGTGAAAGGGTGTCCTATGGCTACACCTTC. Protein product: CASSERVSYGYTF.

This chain links TRBV6-5 with TRBJ2-1; 12 nucleotides line up with TRBD2. V shed 2 bases and J 8 bases; nucleotides not matched to a gene: 7. The germline V gene encodes CDR1 MNHEY and CDR2 SVGAGI. This CDR3 is built from 16 residues. CDR3 nucleotide sequence: TGTGCCAGCAGTTACCAGGGACTAGCGGGTGCCTATGAGCAGTTCTTC. Protein product: CASSYQGLAGAYEQFF.

The chain couples TRBV28 to TRBJ1-5; 9 nucleotides agree with TRBD1. Germline trimming cut 3 bases from V and 4 bases from J; bases unmatched to any gene: 10. This CDR3 is built from 17 residues. Germline loops: CDR1 MDHEN, CDR2 SYDVKM. CDR3 residues: CASSFQGTGRRNQPQHF. CDR3 coding DNA: TGTGCCAGCAGTTTTCAAGGGACAGGGAGAAGAAATCAGCCCCAGCATTTT. Full variable domain (outside the CDR3, taken from reference TRBV28 and TRBJ1-5): DVKVTQSSRYLVKRTGEKVFLECVQDMDHENMFWYRQDPGLGLRLIYFSYDVKMKEKGDIPEGYSVSREKKERFSLILESASTNQTSMYLCASSFQGTGRRNQPQHFGDGTRLSIL.

The rearrangement uses TRBV30 and TRBJ1-1; tentatively, D is TRBD1 (6 bases). Germline CDR1 and CDR2: GTSNPN and SVGIG (reference sequence). V dropped 0 bases and J dropped 1 base, with 12 bases sitting between them. The CDR3 is 15 residues long. The CDR3 nucleotides are TGTGCCTGGAGTGTCCCGGACAGCAGGAACACTGAAGCTTTCTTT. Its translation is CAWSVPDSRNTEAFF.

This rearrangement joins TRBV5-5 to TRBJ1-5; D call uncertain. V was cut by 5 bases and J by 4 bases, with 16 bases left in between. Germline V CDR1 and CDR2: SGHKS, YYEKEE (reference sequence). The CDR3 runs to 15 residues. CDR3 region: CASSHRPGGNQPQHF. In DNA, the CDR3 is TGTGCCAGCAGTCATCGACCCGGTGGGAATCAGCCCCAGCATTTT.

This clonotype was found once. The chain employs TRBV9 and TRBJ2-1, with 8 bases lining up with TRBD2. From germline, CDR1 is SGDLS and CDR2 YYNGEE. The trim removed 2 bases at V and 0 bases at J, leaving 4 bases unmatched. CDR3 length equals 16 residues. The CDR3 region has the DNA TGTGCCAGCAGCGTCACCGGGACTAGCTCCTACAATGAGCAGTTCTTC. This translates into CASSVTGTSSYNEQFF.

V gene TRBV7-9 combines with J gene TRBJ2-7; maybe TRBD2 (5 bases). Germline V gene data show CDR1 as SEHNR and CDR2 as FQNEAQ (reference sequence). The V and J ends lost 2 bases and 4 bases respectively, with 18 bases between them. This CDR3 has 16 amino acids. CDR3 in amino acids: CASSLPSSGMGYEQYF. The CDR3 bases are TGTGCCAGCAGCTTACCCTCGTCGGGGATGGGGTACGAGCAGTACTTC.

The chain carries TRBV27 and TRBJ2-3; TRBD2 matches 9 bases. This CDR3 contains 15 residues. Germline CDR1 MNHEY, CDR2 SMNVEV (reference sequence). V was clipped by 5 bases and J by 2 bases; unmatched bases: 5. The DNA for the CDR3 is TGTGCCAGCAGTCCCCTAGCGGGGTCCACAGATACGCAGTATTTT. This sequence encodes CASSPLAGSTDTQYF.

The rearrangement joins TRBV30 to TRBJ1-2, with a weak D call TRBD1 (5 bases). The CDR3 contains 14 residues. Trimming stripped 1 base from V and 0 bases from J, with 9 bases between. Germline lookup yields CDR1 GTSNPN and CDR2 SVGIG (reference sequence). The CDR3 DNA reads TGTGCCTGGAGTGGCCCGGGACCTAACTATGGCTACACCTTC. Its protein product is CAWSGPGPNYGYTF.

The chain employs TRBV10-3 and TRBJ2-5, with TRBD2 identical over 7 bases. The J segment lost 2 bases and the V segment lost 2 bases, leaving 8 bases of the junction unmatched. CDR3 size: 16 residues. CDR1 ENHRY and CDR2 SYGVKD come from the germline V gene. The CDR3 nucleotides read TGTGCCATCAGTGAGGCTAGCGGAGAGGGACAAGAGACCCAGTACTTC. Protein: CAISEASGEGQETQYF.

J is TRBJ1-5 and V is TRBV27; D might be TRBD1 (5 bases). The CDR3 has 14 amino acids. Between the trimmed V and J ends, which lost 4 bases and 2 bases, there was a span of 9 bases. The germline V gene has CDR1 MNHEY and CDR2 SMNVEV (reference sequence). In DNA, the CDR3 is TGTGCCAGCAGTTATGGGGGTCGCAATCAGCCCCAGCATTTT. Translating gives CASSYGGRNQPQHF.

This clonotype was picked up a small number of times. The CDR3 nucleotides read TGTGCCAGCAGTCCCTCGAGAGGTAACACTGAAGCTTTCTTT. Encoded protein: CASSPSRGNTEAFF. This chain connects TRBV28 to TRBJ1-1; D is undetermined. CDR3 size: 14 residues. CDR1 is MDHEN and CDR2 is SYDVKM in the germline V gene. Trimming cost V 5 bases and J 2 bases, with 12 bases left between them.

The CDR3 sequence is CASSLGSNQETQYF. CDR3 sequence (DNA): TGTGCCAGCAGTTTAGGTAGTAACCAAGAGACCCAGTACTTC. The chain is built from TRBV27 and TRBJ2-5; D is unresolved. Trimming took off 2 bases at V and 0 bases at J, with 7 bases between the two ends. Per the germline V gene, CDR1 is MNHEY and CDR2 is SMNVEV (reference sequence). The CDR3 runs to 14 residues.